The clone carrying this TCR beta chain was seen a handful of times. CDR1 LGHDT and CDR2 YNNKEL come from the germline V gene (reference sequence). V was clipped by 1 base and J by 0 bases; unmatched bases: 5. The CDR3 runs to 17 residues. This sample is part of a study of T cell repertoires in cytomegalovirus infection. The overall study: Public TCR beta signatures provided an indication of both CMV infection and a matching HLA type.

One entry per CDR3 protein results from TCRdb running MiXCR on the reads. The repertoire has approximately 490,000 distinct CDR3 sequences, about 11% of them found once; the top ten carry roughly 10%. This sequence joins TRBV3-1 and TRBJ2-5; 10 positions match TRBD2. This clonotype originated in a human donor in good health (CMV status not recorded). Some clones in this sample may be carry-over from other donors' samples. Material: PBMCs. The CDR3, as DNA: TGTGCCAGCAGCCAAGCGACAGCGGGAGGGTACCAAGAGACCCAGTACTTC. This encodes CASSQATAGGYQETQYF.